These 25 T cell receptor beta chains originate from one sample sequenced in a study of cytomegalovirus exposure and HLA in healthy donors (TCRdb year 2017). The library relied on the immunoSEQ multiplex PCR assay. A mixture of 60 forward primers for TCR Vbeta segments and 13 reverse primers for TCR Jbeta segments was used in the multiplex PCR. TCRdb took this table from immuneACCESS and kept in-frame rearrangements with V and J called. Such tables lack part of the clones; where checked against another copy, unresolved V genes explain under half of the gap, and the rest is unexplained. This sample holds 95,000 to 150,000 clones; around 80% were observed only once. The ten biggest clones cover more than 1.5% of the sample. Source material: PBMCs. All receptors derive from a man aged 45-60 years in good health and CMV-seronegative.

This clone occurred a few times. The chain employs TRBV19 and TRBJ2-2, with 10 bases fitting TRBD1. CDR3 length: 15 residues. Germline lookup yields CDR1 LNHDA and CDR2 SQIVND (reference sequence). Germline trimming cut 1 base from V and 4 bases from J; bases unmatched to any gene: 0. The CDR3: CASSIGTGGTGELFF. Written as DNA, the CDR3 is TGTGCCAGTAGTATAGGGACAGGGGGCACCGGGGAGCTGTTTTTT.

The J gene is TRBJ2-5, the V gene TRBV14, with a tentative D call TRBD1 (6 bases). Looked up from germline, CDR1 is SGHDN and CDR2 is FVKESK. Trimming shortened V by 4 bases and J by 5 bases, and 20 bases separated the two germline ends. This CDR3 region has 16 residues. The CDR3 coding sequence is TGTGCCAGCAGCCCTCCCTCCGACAGGACAAGTGAGACCCAGTACTTC. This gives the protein CASSPPSDRTSETQYF. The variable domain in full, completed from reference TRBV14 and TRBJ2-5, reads EAGVTQFPSHSVIEKGQTVTLRCDPISGHDNLYWYRRVMGKEIKFLLHFVKESKQDESGMPNNRFLAERTGGTYSTLKVQPAELEDSGVYFCASSPPSDRTSETQYFGPGTRLLVL.

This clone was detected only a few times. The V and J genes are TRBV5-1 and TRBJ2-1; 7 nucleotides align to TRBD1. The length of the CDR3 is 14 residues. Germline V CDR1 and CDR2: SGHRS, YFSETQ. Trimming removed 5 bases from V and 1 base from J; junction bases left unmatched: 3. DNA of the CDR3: TGCGCCAGCAGAGGACAGGTGTCCTACAATGAGCAGTTCTTC. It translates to CASRGQVSYNEQFF.

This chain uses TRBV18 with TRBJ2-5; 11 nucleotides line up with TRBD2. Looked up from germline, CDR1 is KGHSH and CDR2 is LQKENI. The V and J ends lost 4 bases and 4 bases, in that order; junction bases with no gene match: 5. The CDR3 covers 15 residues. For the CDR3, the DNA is TGTGCCAGCTCACAACTAGCGGGGGAGCCAGAGACCCAGTACTTC. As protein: CASSQLAGEPETQYF.

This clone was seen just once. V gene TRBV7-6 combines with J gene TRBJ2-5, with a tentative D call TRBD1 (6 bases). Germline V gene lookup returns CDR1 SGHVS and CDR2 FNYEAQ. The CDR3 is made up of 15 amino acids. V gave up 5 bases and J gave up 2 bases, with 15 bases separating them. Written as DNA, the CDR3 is TGTGCCAGCAGCACCGCCGGGACAAAACAAGAGACCCAGTACTTC. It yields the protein CASSTAGTKQETQYF.

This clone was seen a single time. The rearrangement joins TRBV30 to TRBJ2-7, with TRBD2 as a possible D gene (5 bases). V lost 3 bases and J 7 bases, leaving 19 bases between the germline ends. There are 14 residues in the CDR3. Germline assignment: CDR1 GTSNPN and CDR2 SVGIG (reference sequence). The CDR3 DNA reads TGTGCCTGGAGCCAAATACACGGAACGGGAGAGCAGTACTTC. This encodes CAWSQIHGTGEQYF.

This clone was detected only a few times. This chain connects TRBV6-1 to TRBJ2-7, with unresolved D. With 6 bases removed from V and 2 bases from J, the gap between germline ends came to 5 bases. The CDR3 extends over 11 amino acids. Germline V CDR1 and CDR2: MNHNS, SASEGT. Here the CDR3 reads CASRTAYEQYF. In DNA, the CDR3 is TGTGCCAGCAGAACAGCCTACGAGCAGTACTTC.

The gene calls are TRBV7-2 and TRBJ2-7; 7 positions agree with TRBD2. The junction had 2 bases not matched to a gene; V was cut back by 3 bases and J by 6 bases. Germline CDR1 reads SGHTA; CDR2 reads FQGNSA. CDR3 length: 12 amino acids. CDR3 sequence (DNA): TGTGCCAGCAGCTTCCCGGGAGGCGAGCAGTACTTC. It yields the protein CASSFPGGEQYF.

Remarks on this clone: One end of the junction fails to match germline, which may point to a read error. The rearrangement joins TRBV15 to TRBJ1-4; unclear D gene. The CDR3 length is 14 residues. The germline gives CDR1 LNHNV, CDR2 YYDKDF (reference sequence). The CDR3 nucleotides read TGTGCCACCGGCAGCGGAGCAACTAATGAAAAACTGTTTTTT. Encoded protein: CATGSGATNEKLFF. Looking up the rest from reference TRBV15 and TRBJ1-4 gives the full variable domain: DAMVIQNPRYQVTQFGKPVTLSCSQTLNHNVMYWYQQKSSQAPKLLFHYYDKDFNNEADTPDNFQSRRPNTSFCFLDIRSPGLGDTAMYLCATGSGATNEKLFFGSGTQLSVL.

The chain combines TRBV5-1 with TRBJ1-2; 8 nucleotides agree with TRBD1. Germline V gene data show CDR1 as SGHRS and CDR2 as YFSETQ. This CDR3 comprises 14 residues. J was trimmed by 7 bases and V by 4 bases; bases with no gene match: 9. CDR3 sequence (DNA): TGCGCCAGCAGCCTCGGACAGGGTACTTCTGGCTACACCTTC. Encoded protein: CASSLGQGTSGYTF.

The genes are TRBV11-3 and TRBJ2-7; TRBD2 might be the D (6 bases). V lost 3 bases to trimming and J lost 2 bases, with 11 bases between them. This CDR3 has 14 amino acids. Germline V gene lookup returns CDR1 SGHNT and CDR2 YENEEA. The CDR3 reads CASSLGGGTYEQYF. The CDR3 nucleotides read TGTGCCAGCAGCTTGGGGGGAGGAACCTACGAGCAGTACTTC.

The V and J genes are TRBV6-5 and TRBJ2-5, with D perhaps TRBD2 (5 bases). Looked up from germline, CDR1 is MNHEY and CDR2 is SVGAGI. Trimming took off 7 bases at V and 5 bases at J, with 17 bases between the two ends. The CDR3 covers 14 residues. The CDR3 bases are TGTGCCAGCAAGACGACCGGCGGGCGGGAGACCCAGTACTTC. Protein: CASKTTGGRETQYF.

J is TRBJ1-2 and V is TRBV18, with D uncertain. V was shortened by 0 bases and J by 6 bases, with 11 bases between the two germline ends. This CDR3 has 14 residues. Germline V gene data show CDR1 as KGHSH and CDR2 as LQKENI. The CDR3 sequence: CASSPPPGEDGYTF. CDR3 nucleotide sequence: TGTGCCAGCTCACCACCGCCCGGGGAAGATGGCTACACCTTC.

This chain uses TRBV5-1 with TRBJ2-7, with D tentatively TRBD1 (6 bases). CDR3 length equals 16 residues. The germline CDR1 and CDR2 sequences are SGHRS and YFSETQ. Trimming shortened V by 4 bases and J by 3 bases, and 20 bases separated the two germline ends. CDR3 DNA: TGCGCCAGCAGCCCGAGGCCGGGACACGCCAACTACGAGCAGTACGTC. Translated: CASSPRPGHANYEQYV.

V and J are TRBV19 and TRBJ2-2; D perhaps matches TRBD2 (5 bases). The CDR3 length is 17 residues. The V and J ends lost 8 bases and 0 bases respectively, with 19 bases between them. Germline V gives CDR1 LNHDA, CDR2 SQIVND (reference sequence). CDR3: CASGPGNGGPNTGELFF. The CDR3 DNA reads TGTGCCAGTGGGCCGGGGAACGGAGGCCCGAACACCGGGGAGCTGTTTTTT.

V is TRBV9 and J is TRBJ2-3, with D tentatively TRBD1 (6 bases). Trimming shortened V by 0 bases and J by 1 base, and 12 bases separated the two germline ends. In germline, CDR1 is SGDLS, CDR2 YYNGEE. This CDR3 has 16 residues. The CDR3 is CASSVDPGVGTDTQYF. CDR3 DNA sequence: TGTGCCAGCAGCGTAGATCCAGGGGTGGGCACAGATACGCAGTATTTT.

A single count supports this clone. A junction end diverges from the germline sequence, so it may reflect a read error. The CDR3 loop reads CASRLGPGQGAGETQYF. The DNA of the CDR3 is TGTGCCAGCAGATTAGGCCCGGGACAGGGGGCCGGAGAGACCCAGTACTTC. The chain is built from TRBV7-8 and TRBJ2-5; TRBD1 matches 12 bases. The CDR3 is made up of 17 amino acids. Germline V gene data show CDR1 as SGHVS and CDR2 as FQNEAQ.

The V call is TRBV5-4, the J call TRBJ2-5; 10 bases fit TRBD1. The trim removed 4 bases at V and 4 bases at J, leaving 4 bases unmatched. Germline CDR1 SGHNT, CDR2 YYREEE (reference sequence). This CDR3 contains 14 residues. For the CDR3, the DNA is TGTGCCAGCAGCCCCGACAGGGGGCGAGAGACCCAGTACTTC. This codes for CASSPDRGRETQYF.

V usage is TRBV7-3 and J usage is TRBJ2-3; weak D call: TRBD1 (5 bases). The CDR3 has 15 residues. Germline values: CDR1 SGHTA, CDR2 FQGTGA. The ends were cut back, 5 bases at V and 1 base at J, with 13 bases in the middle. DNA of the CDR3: TGTGCCAGCAGCAAAGGACCCAGGGGCACAGATACGCAGTATTTT. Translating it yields CASSKGPRGTDTQYF.

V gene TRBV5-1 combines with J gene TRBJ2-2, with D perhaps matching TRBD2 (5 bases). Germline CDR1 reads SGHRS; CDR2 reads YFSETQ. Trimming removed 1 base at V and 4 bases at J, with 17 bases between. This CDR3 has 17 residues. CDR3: CASSLRFSDSGTGELFF. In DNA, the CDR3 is TGCGCCAGCAGCTTGCGTTTTTCGGACTCGGGCACCGGGGAGCTGTTTTTT.

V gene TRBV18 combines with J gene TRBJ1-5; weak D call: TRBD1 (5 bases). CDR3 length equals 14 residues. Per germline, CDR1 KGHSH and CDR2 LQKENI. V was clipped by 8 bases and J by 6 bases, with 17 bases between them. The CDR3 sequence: CASHSAGGSQPQHF. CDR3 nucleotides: TGTGCCAGCCACTCAGCGGGGGGTAGTCAGCCCCAGCATTTT.

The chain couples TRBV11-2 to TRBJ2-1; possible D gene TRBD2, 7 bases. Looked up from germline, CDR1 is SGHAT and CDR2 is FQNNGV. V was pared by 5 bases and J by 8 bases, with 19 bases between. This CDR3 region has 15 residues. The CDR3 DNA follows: TGTGCCAGCAGCCCCCGGGGAAGGGGGGGTGATGAGCAGTTCTTC. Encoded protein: CASSPRGRGGDEQFF.

The CDR3 nucleotides are TGCAGCGGCGCTCTCATAGGACAGGGGTCTGATGAGCAGTTCTTC. The encoded protein is CSGALIGQGSDEQFF. The V gene is TRBV29-1, the J gene TRBJ2-1; 9 bases are shared with TRBD1. The CDR3 loop spans 15 amino acids. Trimming took 7 bases from V and 8 from J; bases not matched to a gene: 15. Germline V CDR1 and CDR2: SQVTM, ANQGSEA.

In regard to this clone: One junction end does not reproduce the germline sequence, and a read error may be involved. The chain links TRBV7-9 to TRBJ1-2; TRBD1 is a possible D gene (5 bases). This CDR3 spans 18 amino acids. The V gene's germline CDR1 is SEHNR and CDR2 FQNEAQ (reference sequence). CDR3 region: CSSSRYGAVAELFYGYTF. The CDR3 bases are TGTTCCAGCAGCCGATATGGGGCAGTGGCAGAGCTATTCTATGGCTACACCTTC. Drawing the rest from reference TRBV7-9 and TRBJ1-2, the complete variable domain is DTGVSQNPRHKITKRGQNVTFRCDPISEHNRLYWYRQTLGQGPEFLTYFQNEAQLEKSRLLSDRFSAERPKGSFSTLEIQRTEQGDSAMYLCSSSRYGAVAELFYGYTFGSGTRLTVV.

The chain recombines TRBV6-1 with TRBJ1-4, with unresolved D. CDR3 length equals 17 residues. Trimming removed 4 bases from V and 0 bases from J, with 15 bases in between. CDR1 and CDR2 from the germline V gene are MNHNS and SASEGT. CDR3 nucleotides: TGTGCCAGCAGTGCGAGGTTCAGCGGAACAACTAATGAAAAACTGTTTTTT. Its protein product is CASSARFSGTTNEKLFF.